This is a list of T cell receptor beta chains from one sample in a study of T cells in Graves' hyperthyroidism and ophthalmopathy. MiXCR, applied by TCRdb to the multiplex PCR reads, yields one record per CDR3 protein. The data contain hundreds of thousands of distinct CDR3 sequences, 20% of them singletons. Sequences were obtained from blood. The source of these receptors is a man aged 40-50 years with Graves' ophthalmopathy. CDR3s include the opening cysteine and the closing phenylalanine or tryptophan. Fields, in order: J gene, clone size, D gene, CDR3 length, V gene, CDR3 DNA, CDR3 protein. A D gene is named only where the DNA matches it firmly. Where a row states a size, it is once, few, many or the class of an expanded clone; other rows omit it.

TRBJ1-6	once	TRBD1	14	TRBV10-3	TGTGCCATCACCCAGACAGGGTCCAATTCACCCCTCCACTTT	CAITQTGSNSPLHF
TRBJ2-7	NA	TRBD1	13	TRBV30	TGTGCCTACAGGGACAGGGGCTCCTACGAGCAGTACTTC	CAYRDRGSYEQYF
TRBJ2-1	many	TRBD2	15	TRBV18	TGTGCCAGCAGCCCTTTAGCGGGGGGAACAAATGAGCAGTTCTTC	CASSPLAGGTNEQFF
TRBJ1-1	many	NA	14	TRBV11-2	TGTGCCAGCAGCCCGACAGGACGGAACACTGAAGCTTTCTTT	CASSPTGRNTEAFF
TRBJ2-2	many	TRBD1	15	TRBV12-3/TRBV12-4	TGTGCCAGCAGTCCAAAGGGACAGGGGAGCCGGGAGCTGTTTTTT	CASSPKGQGSRELFF
TRBJ2-1	few	NA	14	TRBV11-2	TGTGCCAGCAGCCAAACAGGACCGTACAATGAGCAGTTCTTC	CASSQTGPYNEQFF
TRBJ2-7	many	NA	13	TRBV12-3/TRBV12-4	TGTGCCAGCAGTTTTGGCAGGGACTACGAGCAGTACTTC	CASSFGRDYEQYF
TRBJ2-2	NA	NA	13	TRBV7-9	TGTGCCAGCAGCCATGGGACCCACGGGGAGCTGTTTTTT	CASSHGTHGELFF
TRBJ1-4	many	TRBD1	17	TRBV28	TGTGCCAGCAGTTTAATAGGACAGGGAGCAACTAATGAAAAACTGTTTTTT	CASSLIGQGATNEKLFF
TRBJ1-2	NA	TRBD1	14	TRBV7-2	TGTGCCAGCAGCCCCGCCCGGACAGGGGGTGGCTACACCTTC	CASSPARTGGGYTF
TRBJ2-3	many	TRBD2	15	TRBV20-1	TGCAGTGCTACTAGGACTAGCCGAAGCACAGATACGCAGTATTTT	CSATRTSRSTDTQYF
TRBJ1-1	few	NA	12	TRBV29-1	TGCAGCGTCCAGGCCTTGAACACTGAAGCTTTCTTT	CSVQALNTEAFF
TRBJ2-2	NA	NA	16	TRBV18	TGTGCCAGCTCACCACCGGTAGCAAAGAACACCGGGGAGCTGTTTTTT	CASSPPVAKNTGELFF
TRBJ2-2	many	TRBD1	17	TRBV6-1	TGTGCCAGCAGTTACCCACGACAGGGTGGCAACACCGGGGAGCTGTTTTTT	CASSYPRQGGNTGELFF
TRBJ1-4	once	NA	16	TRBV6-2/TRBV6-3	TGTGCCAGCACACGACTCGATGGACGGCTTAATGAAAAACTGTTTTTT	CASTRLDGRLNEKLFF
TRBJ1-1	few	NA	14	TRBV5-5	TGTGCCAGCAGCTCGGGACTCGGGAGGACTGAAGCTTTCTTT	CASSSGLGRTEAFF
TRBJ2-7	NA	TRBD2	15	TRBV7-9	TGTGCCAGCAGATCTCGGACTAGCCATCCGGGGGAGCAGTACTTC	CASRSRTSHPGEQYF
TRBJ1-1	NA	TRBD1	16	TRBV28	TGTGCCAGCAGTTCCGGACAGGGAAGAATGAACACTGAAGCTTTCTTT	CASSSGQGRMNTEAFF
TRBJ2-3	NA	TRBD2	12	TRBV20-1	TGCAGTGCCGCGGGAGCAACAGATACGCAGTATTTT	CSAAGATDTQYF
TRBJ2-1	NA	TRBD1	13	TRBV9	TGTGCCAGCAGCATCTCTGACAGGGGGCAGCAGTTCTTC	CASSISDRGQQFF
TRBJ1-5	few	NA	12	TRBV14	TGTGCCAGCAGCCAAGCTGGCGGGCCCCAGCATTTT	CASSQAGGPQHF
TRBJ1-1	NA	NA	13	TRBV6-2/TRBV6-3	TGTGCCATCACCCAGGGAGGGAACACTGAAGCTTTCTTT	CAITQGGNTEAFF
TRBJ2-4	few	NA	12	TRBV6-2/TRBV6-3	TGTGCCAGCAGCTCCGTTGTACACATTCAGTACTTC	CASSSVVHIQYF